The entry below gives a single T cell receptor (beta chain) sequence along with its context. The CDR3 runs 16 residues. Trimming removed 8 bases from V and 8 bases from J; junction bases left unmatched: 18. Germline loops: CDR1 DFQATT, CDR2 SNEGSKA (reference sequence). This entry belongs to a study of T cells after yellow fever vaccination. It was through 5'RACE template switching that TCR cDNA was made, with a universal primer site and UMIs added. TCRdb redid the calling of the 5' RACE reads with MiXCR, one entry per CDR3 protein. The repertoire holds about 360,000 distinct CDR3 sequences, 6.2% seen once, with approximately 16% in the top ten.

Sample: PBMCs, taken 5 days after the yellow fever booster vaccination. This TCR was recovered from a man aged 30-40 years who received the YFV17D yellow fever vaccine. The chain recombines TRBV20-1 with TRBJ2-1, with 10 bases matching TRBD2. The CDR3 DNA sequence: TGCAGTTCTAATACGTTAGCGGGAGGTTTCCGCGATGAGCAGTTCTTC. Protein: CSSNTLAGGFRDEQFF.